One sample yielded the 21 T cell receptor beta chains listed below, sequenced in a study of TIL therapy for anti-PD-1-resistant metastatic lung cancer. This was the immunoSEQ v3 assay. Some clones are missing from TCRdb's copy, which holds only in-frame ones; the method was immunoSEQ multiplex PCR. Here the sample spans about 60,000 clones, 69% being singletons. The time point: pre-treatment sample, taken before nivolumab and TIL therapy. The sequencing used blood, collected at baseline. The source is a person aged 25-85 years with non-small cell lung cancer.

The rearrangement uses TRBV29-1 and TRBJ2-1; 7 nucleotides align to TRBD2. CDR1 SQVTM and CDR2 ANQGSEA come from the germline V gene. The CDR3 totals 15 residues. V lost 7 bases to trimming and J lost 2 bases; unmatched junction nucleotides: 11. The CDR3 reads CSAGGTLRTYNEQFF. For the CDR3, the DNA is TGCAGCGCCGGGGGGACTCTTCGGACCTACAATGAGCAGTTCTTC.

V is TRBV7-9 and J is TRBJ2-7, with TRBD2 as a possible D gene (6 bases). The V end was cut by 1 base, the J end by 3 bases, with 10 bases between. The CDR3 has 14 amino acids. Per germline, CDR1 SEHNR and CDR2 FQNEAQ (reference sequence). DNA for the CDR3: TGTGCCAGCAGCTTAGGGTGGCGGGGCTACGAGCAGTACTTC. It is translated as CASSLGWRGYEQYF.

This clone was seen a few times. The junction departs from the called germline gene at one end, perhaps through a read error. V usage is TRBV7-9 and J usage is TRBJ2-1; TRBD2 matches 11 bases. Per germline, CDR1 SEHNR and CDR2 FQNEAQ (reference sequence). The CDR3 length is 14 residues. Written as DNA, the CDR3 is TGTGCCAGCAGCCTAGCGGGGGGCCCCAATGAGCAGTTCTTC. Translating it yields CASSLAGGPNEQFF.

This clone has just a few counts. The chain employs TRBV5-6 and TRBJ1-6; D is possibly TRBD1 (6 bases). The CDR3 covers 16 residues. Germline CDR1 SGHDT, CDR2 YYEEEE. Deletions cut 0 bases from V and 10 bases from J, with 17 bases between. The CDR3 is CASSLGWGALGSPLHF. In nucleotides, the CDR3 is TGTGCCAGCAGCTTGGGTTGGGGGGCCCTCGGGTCACCCCTCCACTTT.

This clone was seen ten or more times. The V gene is TRBV2, the J gene TRBJ2-2, with D perhaps matching TRBD1 (7 bases). The CDR3 runs to 18 residues. Looked up from germline, CDR1 is SNHLY and CDR2 is FYNNEI. Trimming removed 2 bases from V and 6 bases from J, with 22 bases in between. The CDR3 DNA reads as TGTGCCAGCAGTGAACCAGGGGCAGGCGGGACAGCGTCCGGGGAGCTGTTTTTT. This sequence encodes CASSEPGAGGTASGELFF. The entire variable domain, with the rest obtained from reference TRBV2 and TRBJ2-2, is as follows: EPEVTQTPSHQVTQMGQEVILRCVPISNHLYFYWYRQILGQKVEFLVSFYNNEISEKSEIFDDQFSVERPDGSNFTLKIRSTKLEDSAMYFCASSEPGAGGTASGELFFGEGSRLTVL.

The chain has TRBV25-1 and TRBJ2-1; 16 nucleotides agree with TRBD2. CDR3 length equals 14 residues. Germline V gene sequence: CDR1 MGHDK, CDR2 SYGVNS. V lost 5 bases, J lost 12 bases, and 4 bases stayed unmatched. The CDR3 loop is CASSPGTSGGGQFF. As DNA, the CDR3 is TGTGCCAGCAGTCCCGGGACTAGCGGGGGGGGGCAGTTCTTC.

The chain uses TRBV4-1 and TRBJ2-7, with 11 bases matching TRBD1. V shed 5 bases and J 0 bases; nucleotides not matched to a gene: 3. This CDR3 comprises 15 residues. The germline gives CDR1 MGHRA, CDR2 YSYEKL. CDR3 residues: CASSKGQGVSYEQYF. CDR3 bases: TGCGCCAGCAGCAAGGGACAGGGGGTCTCCTACGAGCAGTACTTC.

The table lists this clone with a few counts. V and J are TRBV11-1 and TRBJ2-7; 7 bases map to TRBD2. The CDR3 loop spans 15 amino acids. V shed 5 bases and J 3 bases; nucleotides not matched to a gene: 10. Germline assignment: CDR1 SGHAT and CDR2 FQDESV (reference sequence). The CDR3 nucleotides are TGTGCCAGCAGCCCGCAAGCGGGAATACACTACGAGCAGTACTTC. Protein sequence: CASSPQAGIHYEQYF.

The chain recombines TRBV11-2 with TRBJ1-4; TRBD1 might be the D (5 bases). Germline CDR1 and CDR2: SGHAT and FQNNGV. Trimming took 6 bases from V and 2 from J, leaving 13 bases between them. The CDR3 sequence is 15 residues long. The CDR3 DNA follows: TGTGCCAGCAGACTAGGGGCGTGGACTAATGAAAAACTGTTTTTT. Translation gives CASRLGAWTNEKLFF.

The chain joins TRBV5-1 to TRBJ2-2; D gene unclear. The CDR3 is made up of 15 amino acids. Germline CDR1 reads SGHRS; CDR2 reads YFSETQ. The V end lost 2 bases, the J end lost 0 bases, and 8 bases lay between the germline ends. The CDR3 DNA is TGCGCCAGCAGCTTCCTCGGCACGAACACCGGGGAGCTGTTTTTT. Translated, it gives CASSFLGTNTGELFF.

The J gene is TRBJ2-3, the V gene TRBV2, with D hard to call. The CDR3 has 11 amino acids. V lost 9 bases to trimming and J lost 5 bases, with 9 bases between them. Germline CDR1 reads SNHLY; CDR2 reads FYNNEI. Written as DNA, the CDR3 is TGTGCCAGAAAGGGTGGAGATACGCAGTATTTT. It encodes CARKGGDTQYF.

The V gene is TRBV29-1, the J gene TRBJ1-2; D might be TRBD1 (6 bases). This CDR3 is built from 12 residues. The V end lost 8 bases, the J end lost 2 bases, and 12 bases lay between the germline ends. Germline CDR1 SQVTM, CDR2 ANQGSEA. DNA for the CDR3: TGCAGCTGGGGGGCAGAGAACTATGGCTACACCTTC. Translating it yields CSWGAENYGYTF.

This rearrangement joins TRBV30 to TRBJ1-1, with D possibly being TRBD1 (5 bases). The CDR3 runs to 14 residues. CDR1 and CDR2 from the germline V gene are GTSNPN and SVGIG (reference sequence). Trimming removed 4 bases from V and 10 bases from J, with 22 bases in between. Here the CDR3 DNA reads TGTGCCTGGAATCTTTTCATGGGGGACGTCGGAGCTTTCTTT. Protein product: CAWNLFMGDVGAFF.

The chain carries TRBV28 and TRBJ2-5; the match to TRBD1 covers 7 bases. CDR3 size: 15 residues. V lost 6 bases to trimming and J lost 1 base; unmatched junction nucleotides: 8. Per the germline V gene, CDR1 is MDHEN and CDR2 is SYDVKM. The CDR3 sequence: CASRARGQLQETQYF. CDR3 coding DNA: TGTGCCAGCAGGGCCCGGGGACAGCTCCAAGAGACCCAGTACTTC.

CDR3 coding DNA: TGTGCCAGTAGTATATTTCGGCTCGATCAGCCCCAGCATTTT. Translation gives CASSIFRLDQPQHF. This rearrangement joins TRBV19 to TRBJ1-5, with D unresolved. Trimming removed 2 bases at V and 5 bases at J, with 10 bases between. CDR1 and CDR2 from the germline V gene are LNHDA and SQIVND (reference sequence). This CDR3 region has 14 residues. The variable domain in full, completed from reference TRBV19 and TRBJ1-5, reads DGGITQSPKYLFRKEGQNVTLSCEQNLNHDAMYWYRQDPGQGLRLIYYSQIVNDFQKGDIAEGYSVSREKKESFPLTVTSAQKNPTAFYLCASSIFRLDQPQHFGDGTRLSIL.

The J gene is TRBJ1-2, the V gene TRBV12-5; no firm D call. The V end was cut by 3 bases, the J end by 4 bases, with 6 bases between. The CDR3 runs 12 residues. Looked up from germline, CDR1 is LGHNT and CDR2 is FRNRAP. For the CDR3, the DNA is TGTGCTAGTGGTTTCGGCGGCTATGGCTACACCTTC. This sequence encodes CASGFGGYGYTF.

This clone was seen more than once but under ten times. The gene calls are TRBV19 and TRBJ2-7; D remains ambiguous. The V and J ends lost 3 bases and 2 bases respectively, with 8 bases between them. This CDR3 is 13 amino acids long. Germline CDR1 and CDR2: LNHDA and SQIVND (reference sequence). The CDR3 region is CASSIGLPYEQYF. As DNA, the CDR3 is TGTGCCAGTAGTATTGGATTACCCTACGAGCAGTACTTC. Looking up the rest from reference TRBV19 and TRBJ2-7 gives the full variable domain: DGGITQSPKYLFRKEGQNVTLSCEQNLNHDAMYWYRQDPGQGLRLIYYSQIVNDFQKGDIAEGYSVSREKKESFPLTVTSAQKNPTAFYLCASSIGLPYEQYFGPGTRLTVT.

This clone has a handful of counts. The chain is built from TRBV7-8 and TRBJ1-5; TRBD1 agrees at 12 bases. This CDR3 comprises 15 residues. After removal of 5 bases from V and 2 bases from J, the junction contained 1 base not matched to a gene. CDR1 and CDR2 (germline): SGHVS, FQNEAQ. The CDR3 protein is CASSRDRGRNQPQHF. The DNA of the CDR3 is TGTGCCAGCAGCCGGGACAGGGGGCGCAATCAGCCCCAGCATTTT. The whole variable domain, filled in from reference TRBV7-8 and TRBJ1-5, reads GAGVSQSPRYKVAKRGQDVALRCDPISGHVSLFWYQQALGQGPEFLTYFQNEAQLDKSGLPSDRFFAERPEGSVSTLKIQRTQQEDSAVYLCASSRDRGRNQPQHFGDGTRLSIL.

This clone has only a few counts. The genes are TRBV19 and TRBJ1-1; D is unresolved. The V and J ends lost 6 bases and 6 bases respectively, with 8 bases between them. CDR3 length: 11 amino acids. CDR1 is LNHDA, CDR2 SQIVND, per germline (reference sequence). The CDR3: CASSRYAEAFF. The CDR3 DNA is TGTGCCAGTAGCCGGTATGCTGAAGCTTTCTTT.

This clone was counted only a few times. This rearrangement joins TRBV28 to TRBJ2-3; no clear D gene. CDR3 length: 11 residues. Looked up from germline, CDR1 is MDHEN and CDR2 is SYDVKM. The V end was cut by 0 bases, the J end by 7 bases, with 2 bases between. CDR3 protein: CASSLWNTQYF. The CDR3 DNA follows: TGTGCCAGCAGTTTATGGAATACGCAGTATTTT.

The chain links TRBV4-1 to TRBJ2-3; tentative D call: TRBD2 (7 bases). V lost 0 bases to trimming and J lost 1 base, with 11 bases between them. CDR1 MGHRA and CDR2 YSYEKL come from the germline V gene. This CDR3 has 16 residues. As DNA, the CDR3 is TGCGCCAGCAGCCAAGATGGGGGGGCCGGCACAGATACGCAGTATTTT. It specifies CASSQDGGAGTDTQYF.